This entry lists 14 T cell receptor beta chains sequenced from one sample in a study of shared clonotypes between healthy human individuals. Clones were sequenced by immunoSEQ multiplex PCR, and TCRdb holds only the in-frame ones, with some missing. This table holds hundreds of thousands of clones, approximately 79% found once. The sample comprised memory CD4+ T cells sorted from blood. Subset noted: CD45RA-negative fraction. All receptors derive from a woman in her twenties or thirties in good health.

The CDR3 is CASSDPGTNSGNTIYF. As DNA, the CDR3 is TGTGCCAGCAGTGATCCTGGGACCAACTCTGGAAACACCATATATTTT. This sequence joins TRBV25-1 and TRBJ1-3; a weak D match, TRBD1 (5 bases). Germline CDR1 MGHDK, CDR2 SYGVNS. Between the trimmed V and J ends, which lost 3 bases and 0 bases, there was a span of 12 bases. The CDR3 contains 16 residues. The variable domain in full, completed from reference TRBV25-1 and TRBJ1-3, reads EADIYQTPRYLVIGTGKKITLECSQTMGHDKMYWYQQDPGMELHLIHYSYGVNSTEKGDLSSESTVSRIRTEHFPLTLESARPSHTSQYLCASSDPGTNSGNTIYFGEGSWLTVV.

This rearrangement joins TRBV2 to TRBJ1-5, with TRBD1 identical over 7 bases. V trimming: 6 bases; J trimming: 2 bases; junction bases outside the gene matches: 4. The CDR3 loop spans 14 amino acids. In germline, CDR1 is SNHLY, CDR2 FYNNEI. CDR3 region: CASRDDRGNQPQHF. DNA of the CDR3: TGTGCCAGCAGGGATGACAGGGGCAATCAGCCCCAGCATTTT.

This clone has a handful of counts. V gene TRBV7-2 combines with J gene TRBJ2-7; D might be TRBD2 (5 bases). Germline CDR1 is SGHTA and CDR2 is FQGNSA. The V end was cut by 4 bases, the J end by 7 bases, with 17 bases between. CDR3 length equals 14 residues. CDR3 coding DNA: TGTGCCAGCAGCTATAGCGTAGGAGTGGAAGAGCAGTACTTC. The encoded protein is CASSYSVGVEEQYF. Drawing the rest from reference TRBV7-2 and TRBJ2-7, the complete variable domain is GAGVSQSPSNKVTEKGKDVELRCDPISGHTALYWYRQSLGQGLEFLIYFQGNSAPDKSGLPSDRFSAERTGGSVSTLTIQRTQQEDSAVYLCASSYSVGVEEQYFGPGTRLTVT.

This CDR3 reads CASSLVPISGPNTDTQYF. The DNA of the CDR3 is TGTGCCAGCAGCTTAGTCCCTATTAGCGGCCCCAACACAGATACGCAGTATTTT. V is TRBV11-2 and J is TRBJ2-3, with D perhaps matching TRBD2 (6 bases). The germline gives CDR1 SGHAT, CDR2 FQNNGV. CDR3 size: 18 residues. Trimming pared 1 base from V and 2 bases from J, leaving 19 bases between.

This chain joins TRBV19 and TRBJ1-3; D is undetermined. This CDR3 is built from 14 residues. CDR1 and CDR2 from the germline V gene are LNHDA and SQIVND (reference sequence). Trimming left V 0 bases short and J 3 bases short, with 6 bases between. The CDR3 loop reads CASSIERYGNTIYF. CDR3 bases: TGTGCCAGTAGTATAGAGCGATATGGAAACACCATATATTTT.

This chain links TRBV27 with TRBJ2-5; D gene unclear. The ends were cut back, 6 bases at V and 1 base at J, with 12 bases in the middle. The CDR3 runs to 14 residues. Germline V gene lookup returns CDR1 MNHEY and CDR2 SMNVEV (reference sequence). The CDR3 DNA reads TGTGCCAGCAGCTTCCTCGGCAGCCAAGAGACCCAGTACTTC. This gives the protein CASSFLGSQETQYF.

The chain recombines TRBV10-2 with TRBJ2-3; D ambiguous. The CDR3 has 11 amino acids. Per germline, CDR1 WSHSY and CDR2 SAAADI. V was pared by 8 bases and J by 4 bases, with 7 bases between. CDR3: CASGRPDTQYF. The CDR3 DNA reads TGCGCCAGCGGACGACCAGATACGCAGTATTTT.

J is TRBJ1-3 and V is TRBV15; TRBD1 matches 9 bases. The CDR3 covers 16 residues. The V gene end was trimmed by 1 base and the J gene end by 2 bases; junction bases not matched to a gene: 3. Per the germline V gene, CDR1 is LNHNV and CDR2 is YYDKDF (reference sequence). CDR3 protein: CATSRARQGAGNTIYF. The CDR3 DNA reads TGTGCCACCAGCAGAGCTCGACAGGGGGCTGGAAACACCATATATTTT.

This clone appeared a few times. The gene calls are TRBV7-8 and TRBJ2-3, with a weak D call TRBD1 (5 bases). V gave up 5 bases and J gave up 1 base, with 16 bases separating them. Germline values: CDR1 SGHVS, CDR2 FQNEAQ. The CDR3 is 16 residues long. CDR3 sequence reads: CASSATPGLRTDTQYF. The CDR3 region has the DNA TGTGCCAGCAGCGCAACCCCAGGGTTGCGCACAGATACGCAGTATTTT.

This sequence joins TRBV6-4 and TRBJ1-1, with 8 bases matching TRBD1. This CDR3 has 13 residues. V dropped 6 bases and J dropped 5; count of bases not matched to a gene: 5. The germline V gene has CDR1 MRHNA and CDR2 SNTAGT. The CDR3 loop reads CASSTGGGTEAFF. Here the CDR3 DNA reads TGTGCCAGCAGCACAGGGGGGGGTACTGAAGCTTTCTTT.

The CDR3 DNA is TGTGCCAGCAGCCCGGGGACAGGGGGCGAGGAAGAGACCCAGTACTTC. Translated, it gives CASSPGTGGEEETQYF. The rearrangement joins TRBV4-2 to TRBJ2-5; 12 bases fit TRBD1. There are 16 residues in the CDR3. With V trimmed by 4 bases and J by 3 bases, 6 bases remained unmatched. The germline V gene encodes CDR1 LGHNA and CDR2 YNFKEQ.

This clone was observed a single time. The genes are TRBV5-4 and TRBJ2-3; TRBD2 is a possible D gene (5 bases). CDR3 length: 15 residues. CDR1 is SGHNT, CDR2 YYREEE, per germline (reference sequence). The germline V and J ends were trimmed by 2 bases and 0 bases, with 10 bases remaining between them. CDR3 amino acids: CASSFRDGSTDTQYF. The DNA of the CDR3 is TGTGCCAGCAGCTTTCGGGATGGAAGCACAGATACGCAGTATTTT.

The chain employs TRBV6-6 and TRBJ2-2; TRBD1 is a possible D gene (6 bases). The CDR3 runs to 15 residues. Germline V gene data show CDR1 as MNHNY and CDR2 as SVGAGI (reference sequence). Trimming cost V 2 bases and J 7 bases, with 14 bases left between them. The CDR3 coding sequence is TGTGCCAGCAGTTACACCGACAGGCGGAGCGGGGAGCTGTTTTTT. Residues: CASSYTDRRSGELFF.

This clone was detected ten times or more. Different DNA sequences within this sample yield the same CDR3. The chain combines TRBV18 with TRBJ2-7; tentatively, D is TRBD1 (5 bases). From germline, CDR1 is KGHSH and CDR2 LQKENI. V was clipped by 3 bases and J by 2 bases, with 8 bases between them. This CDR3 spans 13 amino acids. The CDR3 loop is CASSPGQTYEQYF. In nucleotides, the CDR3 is TGTGCCAGCTCACCGGGGCAGACCTACGAGCAGTACTTC.